The 2 T cell receptor beta chains presented below share a single source sample, sequenced in a study of radiation and T cells in renal cell carcinoma. Documented time point: blood 4 weeks post-SBRT, at nephrectomy. Treatment in this sample: 15 Gy SBRT to primary tumor, nephrectomy 4 weeks later. Profiling relied on immunoSEQ multiplex PCR, and the TCRdb table lists in-frame clones only, not all of them. The sample contains about 170,000 clones, about 87% of which appear only once. Specimen: blood, collected from a patient whose treatment included radiotherapy and nephrectomy. The receptors here all came from a woman in her 50s with renal cell carcinoma.

The V gene is TRBV6-1, the J gene TRBJ2-7; 10 bases map to TRBD1. Germline values: CDR1 MNHNS, CDR2 SASEGT. The CDR3 totals 15 residues. J lost 3 bases, V lost 7 bases, and 9 bases had no gene match. Here the CDR3 reads CASKTGTGEIYEQYF. CDR3 nucleotides: TGTGCCAGCAAAACCGGGACAGGGGAGATCTACGAGCAGTACTTC.

V is TRBV4-3 and J is TRBJ2-4; D ambiguous. Deletions cut 1 base from V and 11 bases from J, with 12 bases between. The CDR3 has 13 residues. Germline assignment: CDR1 LGHNA and CDR2 YSLEER. Here the CDR3 reads CASSQVEKSLQYF. The CDR3 coding sequence is TGCGCCAGCAGCCAAGTGGAAAAATCTCTTCAGTACTTC.